Each of the 2 T cell receptor beta chains below was sequenced from the same sample in a study of blood T cell repertoires in COVID-19 (dated by TCRdb to 2019 to 2021). Library preparation was by the immunoSEQ multiplex PCR assay. TCRdb mirrors the immuneACCESS table, restricted to in-frame sequences. Some clones are absent from its copies; in checked studies, under half trace to an unresolved V gene, and the reason for the others is unknown. This sample lists roughly 200,000 clones; around 83% were detected once. 10% of the sample is in the top ten clones. Sequencing was carried out using peripheral blood. These receptors were collected from a woman aged 45 to 65 with COVID-19, enrolled during active disease.

The chain has TRBV27 and TRBJ2-2; D is unresolved. The CDR3 totals 15 residues. V lost 2 bases to trimming and J lost 1 base, with 8 bases between them. From germline, CDR1 is MNHEY and CDR2 SMNVEV (reference sequence). The CDR3: CASSLEIQNTGELFF. The CDR3 DNA reads as TGTGCCAGCAGTTTAGAGATCCAGAACACCGGGGAGCTGTTTTTT.

As to this clone: At the DNA level, this CDR3 is encoded by other sequences in the same sample as well. Here the CDR3 DNA reads TGCGCCAGCAGCTTGGCCACGGGGAACACTGAAGCTTTCTTT. This gives the protein CASSLATGNTEAFF. V usage is TRBV5-1 and J usage is TRBJ1-1; no reliable D call. There are 14 residues in the CDR3. CDR1 and CDR2 from the germline V gene are SGHRS and YFSETQ. Trimming pared 0 bases from V and 1 base from J, leaving 7 bases between. The full variable domain, its missing parts supplied by reference TRBV5-1 and TRBJ1-1, is KAGVTQTPRYLIKTRGQQVTLSCSPISGHRSVSWYQQTPGQGLQFLFEYFSETQRNKGNFPGRFSGRQFSNSRSEMNVSTLELGDSALYLCASSLATGNTEAFFGQGTRLTVV.